A single sample is the source of the 15 T cell receptor beta chains below, sequenced in a study of cytomegalovirus exposure and HLA in healthy donors. Both 60 Vbeta primers and 13 Jbeta primers went into the PCR. Profiled with immunoSEQ multiplex PCR; TCRdb holds only in-frame clones, not every one. The sample comprises about 130,000 clones, approximately 74% of which are singletons, and around 4.5% rests with the top ten. Specimen: PBMCs. Receptors originate from a man in his late teens or twenties in good health and CMV-seropositive.

This chain uses TRBV9 with TRBJ2-3; the match to TRBD1 covers 7 bases. J was trimmed by 7 bases and V by 1 base; bases with no gene match: 12. The CDR3 totals 16 residues. CDR1 is SGDLS and CDR2 is YYNGEE in the germline V gene. The CDR3: CASSVTGVYTDNTQYF. CDR3 DNA: TGTGCCAGCAGCGTAACAGGGGTATACACAGATAATACGCAGTATTTT. Supplemented by reference TRBV9 and TRBJ2-3, the full variable domain reads DSGVTQTPKHLITATGQRVTLRCSPRSGDLSVYWYQQSLDQGLQFLIQYYNGEERAKGNILERFSAQQFPDLHSELNLSSLELGDSALYFCASSVTGVYTDNTQYFGPGTRLTVL.

A single count supports this clone. The gene calls are TRBV18 and TRBJ1-5; D is undetermined. This CDR3 is 15 amino acids long. Trimming took 1 base from V and 7 from J, leaving 14 bases between them. Per the germline V gene, CDR1 is KGHSH and CDR2 is LQKENI. The CDR3: CASSPLGMPGQPQHF. CDR3 bases: TGTGCCAGCTCACCACTCGGGATGCCGGGACAGCCCCAGCATTTT.

This clone was seen only once. The chain employs TRBV25-1 and TRBJ1-1; D is unresolved. Germline CDR1 reads MGHDK; CDR2 reads SYGVNS. The CDR3 length is 13 residues. The V end lost 10 bases, the J end lost 1 base, and 13 bases lay between the germline ends. The CDR3 region has the DNA TGTGCCACCGAGGGTGGCGGGAACACTGAAGCTTTCTTT. This encodes CATEGGGNTEAFF.

The chain combines TRBV7-3 with TRBJ2-1; 10 bases line up with TRBD2. V gave up 3 bases and J gave up 7 bases; unmatched junction bases: 3. The CDR3 extends over 14 amino acids. Germline CDR1 SGHTA, CDR2 FQGTGA. CDR3 amino acids: CASSFPGLANEQFF. CDR3 in DNA: TGTGCCAGCAGCTTCCCGGGACTAGCGAATGAGCAGTTCTTC.

The table lists this clone with a few counts. V is TRBV9 and J is TRBJ2-5, with 7 nucleotides matching TRBD1. The ends lost 4 bases at V and 7 bases at J; junction bases unmatched: 10. The germline CDR1 and CDR2 sequences are SGDLS and YYNGEE. The CDR3 sequence is 14 residues long. The CDR3 DNA reads as TGTGCCAGCAGCCACCGAGGACAGGTGGGGACCCAGTACTTC. Its protein is CASSHRGQVGTQYF.

The rearrangement joins TRBV5-4 to TRBJ2-5; D possibly corresponds to TRBD1 (6 bases). The J call is uncertain, as TRBJ2-7 better fits the DNA end. CDR3 size: 15 residues. CDR1 is SGHNT, CDR2 YYREEE, per germline (reference sequence). CDR3 protein: CASSMRVGTTYEQYF. In nucleotides, the CDR3 is TGTGCCAGCAGCATGAGGGTCGGGACAACCTACGAGCAGTACTTC.

Regarding this clone: This same CDR3 is encoded by further DNA sequences in the sample. The chain joins TRBV9 to TRBJ2-5; the D is unclear. The CDR3 runs 13 residues. The germline V gene encodes CDR1 SGDLS and CDR2 YYNGEE. The V end was cut by 4 bases, the J end by 5 bases, with 12 bases between. In DNA form, the CDR3 reads TGTGCCAGCAGCCGGAGAGTACGGGAGACCCAGTACTTC. Protein: CASSRRVRETQYF.

V is TRBV11-2 and J is TRBJ1-5; D is perhaps TRBD1 (5 bases). The CDR3 consists of 15 residues. CDR1 SGHAT and CDR2 FQNNGV come from the germline V gene. Trimming stripped 5 bases from V and 7 bases from J, with 18 bases between. CDR3 loop: CASSLNGGLGQPQHF. CDR3 DNA sequence: TGTGCCAGCAGCCTCAATGGGGGGTTGGGCCAGCCCCAGCATTTT.

The chain links TRBV5-8 to TRBJ1-1; 7 bases fit TRBD1. V dropped 0 bases and J dropped 5; count of bases not matched to a gene: 7. CDR1 is SGHTS and CDR2 is YDEGEE in the germline V gene. There are 15 residues in the CDR3. CDR3 nucleotides: TGTGCCAGCAGCTTGGCCGGACAGGCCGGAACTGAAGCTTTCTTT. It yields the protein CASSLAGQAGTEAFF.

The chain is built from TRBV7-2 and TRBJ2-1, with TRBD2 identical over 12 bases. After removal of 5 bases from V and 9 bases from J, the junction contained 8 bases not matched to a gene. The CDR3 runs to 15 residues. Per germline, CDR1 SGHTA and CDR2 FQGNSA. The CDR3 is CASSRDRLAGAEQFF. CDR3 nucleotide sequence: TGTGCCAGCAGCCGCGATCGACTAGCGGGAGCTGAGCAGTTCTTC. The variable domain in full, with the rest retrieved from reference TRBV7-2 and TRBJ2-1, is GAGVSQSPSNKVTEKGKDVELRCDPISGHTALYWYRQSLGQGLEFLIYFQGNSAPDKSGLPSDRFSAERTGGSVSTLTIQRTQQEDSAVYLCASSRDRLAGAEQFFGPGTRLTVL.

V is TRBV12-2 and J is TRBJ2-2; the DNA was not used to check the table's D call, TRBD2. TRBV12-2 is a documented pseudogene. The CDR3 runs 16 residues. In DNA, the CDR3 is TGTGCAAGTCGCCAACCCGGGACTCACCACACCGGGGAGCTGTTTTTT. Translating it yields CASRQPGTHHTGELFF.

The chain combines TRBV12-5 with TRBJ2-1; the D is unclear. Germline V lookup: CDR1 LGHNT, CDR2 FRNRAP. V was shortened by 5 bases and J by 0 bases, with 5 bases between the two germline ends. The CDR3 runs to 13 residues. The CDR3 nucleotides read TGTGCTAGTGGTATGAGCTCCTACAATGAGCAGTTCTTC. Its translation is CASGMSSYNEQFF.

A few counts support this clone. One end of the junction fails to match germline, which may point to a read error. The chain carries TRBV5-6 and TRBJ2-3, with 10 bases lining up with TRBD1. The CDR3 runs to 17 residues. Germline V CDR1 and CDR2: SGHDT, YYEEEE. The CDR3 here is CASSGGQGDYTTDMQYF. The CDR3 nucleotides are TGTGCCAGCAGCGGAGGACAGGGGGACTATACCACAGATATGCAGTATTTT.

A few counts support this clone. The CDR3 DNA sequence: TGCGCCAGCAGGTCGAGCGGGGTCTCCTACAATGAGCAGTTCTTC. Protein: CASRSSGVSYNEQFF. J is TRBJ2-1 and V is TRBV5-1; 7 positions match TRBD2. V trimming: 5 bases; J trimming: 0 bases; junction bases outside the gene matches: 5. This CDR3 has 15 residues. From germline, CDR1 is SGHRS and CDR2 YFSETQ. The variable domain in full, with the rest retrieved from reference TRBV5-1 and TRBJ2-1, is KAGVTQTPRYLIKTRGQQVTLSCSPISGHRSVSWYQQTPGQGLQFLFEYFSETQRNKGNFPGRFSGRQFSNSRSEMNVSTLELGDSALYLCASRSSGVSYNEQFFGPGTRLTVL.

This chain joins TRBV2 and TRBJ2-2; weak D call: TRBD1 (5 bases). Trimming took 6 bases from V and 7 from J, leaving 15 bases between them. The CDR3 spans 14 residues. CDR1 is SNHLY, CDR2 FYNNEI, per germline. The CDR3 sequence is CASSESRGHGELFF. For the CDR3, the DNA is TGTGCCAGCAGCGAATCTAGGGGTCACGGGGAGCTGTTTTTT. The entire variable domain, with the rest obtained from reference TRBV2 and TRBJ2-2, is as follows: EPEVTQTPSHQVTQMGQEVILRCVPISNHLYFYWYRQILGQKVEFLVSFYNNEISEKSEIFDDQFSVERPDGSNFTLKIRSTKLEDSAMYFCASSESRGHGELFFGEGSRLTVL.